Only a few counts were recorded for the clone carrying this TCR beta chain. Its antigen is undetermined. The data were taken from a study of type 1 regulatory T cells. Study-level background: T-allo10 is a Tr1-enriched, alloantigen-specific CD4 T cell product made in vitro.

MiXCR was run by TCRdb on the reads, yielding one entry per CDR3 protein. The repertoire holds about 24,000 distinct CDR3 sequences, less than 50% seen once, with under 5% in the top ten. The CDR3 is made up of 12 amino acids. V was clipped by 11 bases and J by 1 base, with 11 bases between them. Germline values: CDR1 SGHTA, CDR2 FQGTGA. The sequenced sample consisted of cultured T cells, either the whole culture or a sorted T cell fraction (not recorded which). This chain joins TRBV7-3 and TRBJ2-5; tentatively, D is TRBD2 (6 bases). The receptor was isolated from a human donor in good health. CDR3 coding DNA: TGTGCCGGAGGGGCCTTCCAAGAGACCCAGTACTTC. It specifies CAGGAFQETQYF.